This T cell receptor beta chain was captured by sequencing in a study of shared clonotypes between healthy human individuals (dated by TCRdb to between 2020 and 2021). About the study as a whole: A few men and two women, aged 18 to 49 years, made up the cohort. Different laboratories and diverse techniques were used to prepare libraries and sequence TCR repertoires, to increase sequencing depth and limit assay-specific biases. The study deeply sequenced blood TCR repertoires of several healthy adults to estimate repertoire size and the extent of clonotype sharing between individuals. For each donor, CD4 naive and CD4 memory were each given three plates, CD8 naive was given two plates, and CD8 memory was given one plate. Per donor, leukapheresis produced somewhere between about 0.8 and 9.5 billion PBMCs. Overall study outcomes, separate from this receptor: Clonotypes shared by all four sorted-subset donors showed higher generation probabilities than non-shared clonotypes. Even with the large sequencing depth, rarefaction of the sorted-subset datasets indicated that sequencing was incomplete. Based on pairwise subsampling, the degree of clonotype sharing among donors was expected to be affected by sequencing depth. Larger estimated clonotype richness was generally found for naive subsets than for memory subsets. Because the study included only a small number of donors, the genetic and exposure-history diversity represented was limited. Only blood was sampled, and tissue TCR repertoires likely differ from those in blood. When a few donors were compared, the shared fraction of clonotypes was about 5.4% for naive CD4, 3.5% to 4% for naive CD8, 2.3% for memory CD4, and approximately 0.4% for memory CD8.

The donors were healthy, HIV-negative adults who had no recently reported acute infections or vaccinations. Only Caucasian adults living in Nashville, Tennessee, USA were represented among the donors. The CD8 memory samples were a combination of magnetically selected CD45RO+ cells and CCR7-negative CD45RA+ effector memory (TemRA) cells. Blood was collected by leukapheresis, and PBMCs were isolated by Ficoll-Histopaque density gradient centrifugation and then cryopreserved in liquid nitrogen vapor phase. Analytical flow cytometry was used to check the purity and quantity of each magnetically sorted T cell population. Genomic DNA was isolated from each sorted fraction and quantified by UV absorbance on a Nanodrop 2000c. Using the deep immunoSEQ assay, TCR CDR3 regions were amplified from genomic DNA by multiplex PCR. Extracted genomic DNA from each cell subset was spread evenly across all wells of several immunoSEQ 96-well plates, with each plate serving as a replicate. For sorted subsets, approximately 190 ng genomic DNA, equal to some 28,000 T cell genomes, was loaded into each replicate PCR. Purified libraries were measured with a Qubit 3.0 fluorometer, size-checked on a Bioanalyzer 2100, and measured again with the KAPA Library Quantification kit. Every immunoSEQ 96-well plate was sequenced on a separate single-read 150-cycle Illumina NextSeq 550 flow cell. In the original analysis: Because the immunoSEQ output included only junctional sequences and no quality scores, the filtering could not be the same as the filtering used for full-length reads. Sequences were annotated with PyIR, a Python wrapper for IgBLAST v1.9, and V/J genes and CDR3 were assigned using IMGT germline references. Reads were filtered out if the reads had weak V/J assignments (E-value above 1e-6), no CDR3, stop codons, out-of-frame junctions, or ambiguous translated residues. V3J clonotypes were defined as sequences sharing the same inferred V gene, J gene, and CDR3 amino acid sequence. The percentage overlap between two repertoires was calculated by dividing the number of shared unique clonotypes by the size of the smaller repertoire. RTK rarefaction, the Chao1 estimator, and Recon v2.1 estimates of unobserved clonotypes were used to assess repertoire richness. For all TCRbeta clonotypes obtained by the gDNA method from a few donors, generation probabilities were computed with OLGA. The table was pulled from immuneACCESS by TCRdb, which kept in-frame rearrangements only. Such tables lose some clones; where checked, under half of the loss comes from unresolved V genes, and the rest has no known cause. The V and J calls and the clone size are those of that table, but D and trimming were determined from the DNA. Recorded for this sample are roughly 110,000 clones; around 66% of them occurred a single time. The top ten clonotypes cover 20% to 25% of the sample.

Trimming at the junction amounts to 1 base on V and 9 bases on J, and the germline ends lie 10 bases apart. Reading the germline V gene gives CDR1 SGHAT and CDR2 FQNNGV. The CDR3 contains 13 residues, cysteine and phenylalanine counted. The entry retains the CDR3 DNA only, 39 bases that are in frame from base 1. Points on this clone: The specificity of this receptor is unknown. Base quality data are lacking; no much larger clone is found one base away.

Material for sequencing was memory CD8+ T cells sorted from blood. The cell subset or site label corresponds to: CD45RO+ cells pooled with CCR7-negative TemRA cells. The chain joins TRBV11-2 to TRBJ2-1, with TRBD2 tentatively as D gene (5 bases match). The receptor's source is a woman under 40 in good health. The DNA sequence is TGTGCCAGCAGCTTAGCAGGACGGGGTGAGCAGTTCTTC. This sequence encodes CASSLAGRGEQFF.